One and the same sample provided the 21 T cell receptor beta chains below, sequenced in a study of T cell repertoires in aging, cancer and after chemotherapy. Peripheral blood genomic DNA, not sorted cells or RNA, was the template. Multiplex touch-down PCR with TRB-A/B primers amplified rearranged V-D-J TRB sequences. Each CDR3 protein gets one entry after TCRdb re-called the multiplex PCR reads with MiXCR. Seen here are 8,100 or so distinct CDR3 sequences, under 35% observed once, and the top ten hold roughly 3.3%. Input material: blood. Receptors originate from a human donor in good health.

This clonotype has more than one count but fewer than ten. The rearrangement joins TRBV5-1 to TRBJ1-2; no clear D. Trimming shortened V by 2 bases and J by 3 bases, and 8 bases separated the two germline ends. CDR1 and CDR2 from the germline V gene are SGHRS and YFSETQ. This CDR3 has 13 amino acids. The CDR3 spells CASSFAEHYGYTF. CDR3 bases: TGCGCCAGCAGCTTCGCAGAGCACTATGGCTACACCTTC. The full variable domain, completed using reference TRBV5-1 and TRBJ1-2, is KAGVTQTPRYLIKTRGQQVTLSCSPISGHRSVSWYQQTPGQGLQFLFEYFSETQRNKGNFPGRFSGRQFSNSRSEMNVSTLELGDSALYLCASSFAEHYGYTFGSGTRLTVV.

By share, this clonotype ranks as medium-sized (0.01 to 0.1%). J is TRBJ2-3 and V is TRBV30, with 8 bases fitting TRBD1. CDR1 and CDR2 from the germline V gene are GTSNPN and SVGIG (reference sequence). This CDR3 has 17 amino acids. V shed 1 base and J 0 bases; nucleotides not matched to a gene: 9. The CDR3 DNA reads as TGTGCCTGGAGTGGAGGACAGGGTCGTGCTAGCACAGATACGCAGTATTTT. It specifies CAWSGGQGRASTDTQYF.

This chain uses TRBV19 with TRBJ2-5, with D maybe TRBD1 (6 bases). Germline V gene sequence: CDR1 LNHDA, CDR2 SQIVND (reference sequence). V dropped 5 bases and J dropped 6 bases, with 16 bases sitting between them. This CDR3 has 14 residues. The CDR3, as DNA: TGTGCCAGTAGTGCAGTAACAGGGCTAAAGACCCAGTACTTC. This gives the protein CASSAVTGLKTQYF.

This clonotype was seen more than once but under ten times. The chain links TRBV7-2 to TRBJ2-7, with D uncertain. Germline assignment: CDR1 SGHTA and CDR2 FQGNSA. This CDR3 has 14 amino acids. Trimming stripped 0 bases from V and 2 bases from J, with 8 bases between. The chain's CDR3 is CASSLAEVTYEQYF. CDR3 nucleotides: TGTGCCAGCAGCTTAGCAGAGGTAACCTACGAGCAGTACTTC.

This chain connects TRBV6-1 to TRBJ2-3, with TRBD2 matching 9 bases. CDR3 length equals 18 residues. CDR1 MNHNS and CDR2 SASEGT come from the germline V gene. J lost 4 bases, V lost 6 bases, and 17 bases had no gene match. The CDR3 sequence is CASSQDWAGGPGADTQYF. The CDR3, as DNA: TGTGCCAGCAGCCAAGATTGGGCGGGAGGGCCCGGGGCAGATACGCAGTATTTT.

The chain employs TRBV12-3 or TRBV12-4 and TRBJ1-5; D is perhaps TRBD1 (6 bases). The V end lost 5 bases, the J end lost 2 bases, and 13 bases lay between the germline ends. This CDR3 is 15 amino acids long. CDR3: CASSPPGGGNQPQHF. The CDR3 nucleotides read TGTGCCAGCAGTCCACCGGGGGGCGGCAATCAGCCCCAGCATTTT.

The CDR3, as DNA: TGTGCCAGCAGTGAACAGCACGAGCAGTACTTC. It yields the protein CASSEQHEQYF. This sequence joins TRBV27 and TRBJ2-7; D ambiguous. V gave up 5 bases and J gave up 5 bases, with 7 bases separating them. The CDR3 extends over 11 amino acids. The V gene's germline CDR1 is MNHEY and CDR2 SMNVEV (reference sequence).

This clonotype occurred a few times. J is TRBJ2-7 and V is TRBV6-1; TRBD2 aligns across 9 bases. CDR1 is MNHNS, CDR2 SASEGT, per germline. V gave up 7 bases and J gave up 7 bases; unmatched junction bases: 14. The CDR3 has 15 amino acids. The DNA of the CDR3 is TGTGCCAGCATGAGGCAGCGGGAGGCGCCGGGGGAGCAGTACTTC. Translation gives CASMRQREAPGEQYF.

This clonotype was counted between two and nine times. V is TRBV5-5 and J is TRBJ1-3; D not certain. Trimming removed 0 bases from V and 4 bases from J, with 5 bases in between. The CDR3 extends over 13 amino acids. Germline V CDR1 and CDR2: SGHKS, YYEKEE (reference sequence). The DNA of the CDR3 is TGTGCCAGCAGCTTGGAAGACGGAAACACCATATATTTT. Its translation: CASSLEDGNTIYF.

This chain joins TRBV28 and TRBJ2-3; D may match TRBD1 or TRBD2 (5 bases each). The germline gives CDR1 MDHEN, CDR2 SYDVKM. The ends were cut back, 4 bases at V and 7 bases at J, with 6 bases in the middle. The CDR3 has 11 amino acids. CDR3 sequence (DNA): TGTGCCAGCAGTTGGGGGTATACGCAGTATTTT. It specifies CASSWGYTQYF.

This clonotype was picked up a small number of times. The V gene is TRBV6-1, the J gene TRBJ1-2, with D maybe TRBD1 (5 bases). The CDR3 length is 13 residues. Germline CDR1 and CDR2: MNHNS and SASEGT. V gave up 2 bases and J gave up 4 bases, with 8 bases separating them. The CDR3 bases are TGTGCCAGCAGTGAACAGGGCGTCTATGGCTACACCTTC. This translates into CASSEQGVYGYTF.

The chain carries TRBV6-1 and TRBJ2-7, with 10 bases matching TRBD1. Looked up from germline, CDR1 is MNHNS and CDR2 is SASEGT. Trimming removed 6 bases from V and 5 bases from J; junction bases left unmatched: 10. The CDR3 is 15 residues long. CDR3 residues: CASSPRQGAQDEQYF. The CDR3 nucleotides are TGTGCCAGCAGCCCCAGACAGGGGGCGCAGGACGAGCAGTACTTC.

This clonotype was seen a few times. The chain recombines TRBV6-5 with TRBJ1-4; tentatively, D is TRBD1 (5 bases). The ends were cut back, 2 bases at V and 8 bases at J, with 15 bases in the middle. Per germline, CDR1 MNHEY and CDR2 SVGAGI. This CDR3 is built from 15 residues. The DNA of the CDR3 is TGTGCCAGCAGTTACCGAACAGGAGCAAGGGAAAAACTGTTTTTT. It codes for CASSYRTGAREKLFF.

This clonotype came up a few times. The V and J genes are TRBV6-5 and TRBJ2-1, with TRBD2 matching over 12 bases. There are 15 residues in the CDR3. Germline V gives CDR1 MNHEY, CDR2 SVGAGI. J was trimmed by 8 bases and V by 5 bases; bases with no gene match: 7. CDR3 coding DNA: TGTGCCAGCAGTCTACTAGCGGGAGGAAACTATGAGCAGTTCTTC. As protein: CASSLLAGGNYEQFF.

This clonotype appeared a single time. The chain combines TRBV9 with TRBJ2-2; the match to TRBD2 covers 7 bases. Germline loops: CDR1 SGDLS, CDR2 YYNGEE. The V and J ends lost 0 bases and 4 bases, in that order; junction bases with no gene match: 6. The CDR3 runs to 16 residues. DNA of the CDR3: TGTGCCAGCAGCGTAGGTCCCGGGACTATCACCGGGGAGCTGTTTTTT. Its translation: CASSVGPGTITGELFF.

The sample holds a few counts of this clonotype. The junction departs from germline at one end; a sequencing error may be responsible. This rearrangement joins TRBV5-4 to TRBJ2-1; TRBD2 matches at 10 bases. Germline V lookup: CDR1 SGHNT, CDR2 YYREEE (reference sequence). The CDR3 extends over 15 amino acids. The CDR3 DNA is TGTGCCAGCAGCTTGGGCCAGCGGGAGGGCCGTGACATAGTCTTC. Its protein is CASSLGQREGRDIVF.

This clonotype is medium-sized. The chain is built from TRBV29-1 and TRBJ1-1; D is ambiguous. V was shortened by 1 base and J by 0 bases, with 6 bases between the two germline ends. Germline V gene sequence: CDR1 SQVTM, CDR2 ANQGSEA. This CDR3 is 13 amino acids long. CDR3: CSVEGTVNTEAFF. DNA for the CDR3: TGCAGCGTTGAAGGCACAGTGAACACTGAAGCTTTCTTT.

The J gene is TRBJ1-2, the V gene TRBV23-1; D gene ambiguous. TRBV23-1 is placed among ORFs of uncertain function. Trimming took off 4 bases at V and 7 bases at J, with 7 bases between the two ends. The CDR3 is 11 amino acids. The CDR3 DNA reads as TGCGCCAGCAGTCTCAGTAGTGGCTACACCTTC. As protein: CASSLSSGYTF.

V and J are TRBV7-2 and TRBJ1-3, with D hard to call. In germline, CDR1 is SGHTA, CDR2 FQGNSA. CDR3 length: 15 residues. With 4 bases removed from V and 0 bases from J, the gap between germline ends came to 10 bases. CDR3 region: CASSSGKFSGNTIYF. DNA for the CDR3: TGTGCCAGCAGCTCAGGAAAGTTCTCTGGAAACACCATATATTTT.

This clonotype was counted only a few times. The rearrangement links TRBV30 to TRBJ2-1, with TRBD2 matching over 8 bases. With V trimmed by 0 bases and J by 4 bases, 5 bases remained unmatched. CDR1 GTSNPN and CDR2 SVGIG come from the germline V gene (reference sequence). The CDR3 is 15 residues long. The CDR3 spells CAWSVGAGAYNEQFF. CDR3 bases: TGTGCCTGGAGTGTCGGAGCGGGAGCGTACAATGAGCAGTTCTTC.

This chain connects TRBV5-1 to TRBJ1-4; no firm D call. Looked up from germline, CDR1 is SGHRS and CDR2 is YFSETQ. Trimming took 0 bases from V and 8 from J, leaving 8 bases between them. CDR3 size: 13 residues. Here the CDR3 reads CASSLGAGEKLFF. CDR3 coding DNA: TGCGCCAGCAGCTTGGGGGCGGGGGAAAAACTGTTTTTT.